One and the same sample provided the 6 T cell receptor beta chains below, sequenced in a study of blood T cell repertoires in COVID-19. Assay used: immunoSEQ multiplex PCR; TCRdb lists only in-frame clones, some missing. The sample consists of about 150,000 clones, approximately 81% of them appearing once. Source material: peripheral blood. The receptors stem from a woman aged 55-70 years with COVID-19, enrolled during active disease.

The genes are TRBV5-5 and TRBJ2-5; TRBD2 matches 15 bases. This CDR3 contains 18 residues. CDR1 SGHKS and CDR2 YYEKEE come from the germline V gene (reference sequence). V shed 3 bases and J 4 bases; nucleotides not matched to a gene: 10. CDR3 sequence reads: CASSSRTSGGAKGETQYF. For the CDR3, the DNA is TGTGCCAGCAGCTCCCGGACTAGCGGGGGGGCAAAGGGAGAGACCCAGTACTTC.

V and J are TRBV2 and TRBJ1-5, with a possible D match to TRBD1 (6 bases). Trimming pared 11 bases from V and 2 bases from J, leaving 25 bases between. The CDR3 extends over 17 amino acids. Germline CDR1 is SNHLY and CDR2 is FYNNEI. For the CDR3, the DNA is TGTGCCCGCCGGGGGGGCAGTCCGGGGGGCGGCAATCAGCCCCAGCATTTT. Translation gives CARRGGSPGGGNQPQHF.

This chain connects TRBV19 to TRBJ2-3; D not resolved. This CDR3 contains 15 residues. Trimming shortened V by 3 bases and J by 0 bases, and 10 bases separated the two germline ends. Germline values: CDR1 LNHDA, CDR2 SQIVND (reference sequence). CDR3 DNA: TGTGCCAGTAGTATCGGTTCTACTAGCACAGATACGCAGTATTTT. This translates into CASSIGSTSTDTQYF. Full variable domain (remainder filled in from reference TRBV19 and TRBJ2-3): DGGITQSPKYLFRKEGQNVTLSCEQNLNHDAMYWYRQDPGQGLRLIYYSQIVNDFQKGDIAEGYSVSREKKESFPLTVTSAQKNPTAFYLCASSIGSTSTDTQYFGPGTRLTVL.

The chain links TRBV12-3 or TRBV12-4 to TRBJ1-3; D is undetermined. The CDR3 covers 11 residues. V shed 4 bases and J shed 4 bases, with 2 bases lying between them. The CDR3: CASSSGNTIYF. The CDR3 region has the DNA TGTGCCAGCAGTTCAGGAAACACCATATATTTT.

The chain joins TRBV6-2 or TRBV6-3 to TRBJ1-2; TRBD1 aligns across 9 bases. Germline trimming cut 6 bases from V and 8 bases from J; bases unmatched to any gene: 10. This CDR3 contains 14 residues. Germline values: CDR1 MNHEY, CDR2 SVGEGT. The CDR3 region is CASSDPGQGWGYTF. CDR3 in DNA: TGTGCCAGCAGCGATCCGGGACAGGGCTGGGGCTACACCTTC.

The V call is TRBV6-5, the J call TRBJ1-5; TRBD1 agrees at 8 bases. Trimming at V came to 5 bases and at J to 7 bases, leaving 7 bases not matched to a gene. The CDR3 has 14 amino acids. Germline V gene sequence: CDR1 MNHEY, CDR2 SVGAGI. The CDR3 loop reads CASSPRGRGQPQHF. The CDR3 DNA follows: TGTGCCAGCAGTCCCAGGGGGCGGGGGCAGCCCCAGCATTTT.